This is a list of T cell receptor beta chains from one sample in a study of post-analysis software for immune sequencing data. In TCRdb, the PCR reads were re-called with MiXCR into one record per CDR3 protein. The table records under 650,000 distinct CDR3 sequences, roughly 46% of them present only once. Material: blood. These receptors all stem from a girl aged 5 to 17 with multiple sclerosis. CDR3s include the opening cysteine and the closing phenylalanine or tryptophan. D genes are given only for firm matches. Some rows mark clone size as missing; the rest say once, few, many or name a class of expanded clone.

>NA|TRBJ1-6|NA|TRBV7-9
TGTGCCAGCAGCTTAGGAGTACCTAGCTCCTATAATTCACCCCTCCACTTT
CASSLGVPSSYNSPLHF
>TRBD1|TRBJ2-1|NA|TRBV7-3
TGTGCCAGCAGCTTGCATGGTGGGACAGGGGAATACAATGAGCAGTTCTTC
CASSLHGGTGEYNEQFF
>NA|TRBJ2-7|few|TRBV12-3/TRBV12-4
TGTGCCAGCAGTTTAGGTGTGAGAGCCTACGAGCAGTACTTC
CASSLGVRAYEQYF
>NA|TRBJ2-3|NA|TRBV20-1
TGCAGTGCTAGAGGGATGCGGTTAGGTGATACGCAGTATTTT
CSARGMRLGDTQYF
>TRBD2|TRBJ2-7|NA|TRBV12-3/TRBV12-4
TGTGCCAGCAGGTTGAGCGGGAGGCATTACGAGCAGTACTTC
CASRLSGRHYEQYF
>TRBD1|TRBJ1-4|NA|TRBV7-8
TGTGCCAGCAGCCCGGGACAGGGCCCAACTAATGAAAAACTGTTTTTT
CASSPGQGPTNEKLFF
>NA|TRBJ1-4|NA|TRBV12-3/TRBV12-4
TGTGCCAGCAGTTTGCGTGAGGGAGGTGAAAAACTGTTTTTT
CASSLREGGEKLFF
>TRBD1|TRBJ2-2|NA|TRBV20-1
TGCAGTGCCCGCAGGGACAGGGTCGCCGGGGAGCTGTTTTTT
CSARRDRVAGELFF
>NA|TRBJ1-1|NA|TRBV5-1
TGCGCCAGCAGCCATCCGTTGAACACTGAAGCTTTCTTT
CASSHPLNTEAFF
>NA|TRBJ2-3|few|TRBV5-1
TGCGCCAGCAGCTTGATTCCAGGGCCAACTCGGGGAAGCACAGATACGCAGTATTTT
CASSLIPGPTRGSTDTQYF
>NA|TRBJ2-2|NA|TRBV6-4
TGTGCCAGCAGTGACTACCCTTGGGCCGGGGAGCTGTTTTTT
CASSDYPWAGELFF
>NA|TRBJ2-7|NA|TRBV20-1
TGCAGTGCTAGAGATCCCAGGGGGGGCACCTACGAGCAGTACTTC
CSARDPRGGTYEQYF
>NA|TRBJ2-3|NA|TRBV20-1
TGCAGTGTTAACCCTAGGACGGGAAAATTCACAGATACGCAGTATTTT
CSVNPRTGKFTDTQYF
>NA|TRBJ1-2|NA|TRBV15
TGTGCCACCAGCAGCTACCGGGAGGCGGATGGCTACACCTTC
CATSSYREADGYTF
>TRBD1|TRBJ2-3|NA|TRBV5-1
TGCGCCAGCAGCATCGGGACAGGGAGGGTAGATACGCAGTATTTT
CASSIGTGRVDTQYF
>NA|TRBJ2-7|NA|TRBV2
TGTGCCAGCTTAGGGGGGGACTCCTACGAGCAGTACTTC
CASLGGDSYEQYF
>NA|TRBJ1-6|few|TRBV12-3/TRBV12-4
TGTGCCAGCAGAGAAGCGGGCACCAATTCACCCCTCCACTTT
CASREAGTNSPLHF
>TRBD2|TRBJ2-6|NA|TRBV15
TGTGCCACCACCGACTCAGGGCGGGGGTACTCTGGGGCCAACGTCCTGACTTTC
CATTDSGRGYSGANVLTF
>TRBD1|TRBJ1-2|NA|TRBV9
TGTGCCAGCAGCGTAGGGGACAGGGGGCCCTATGGCTACACCTTC
CASSVGDRGPYGYTF
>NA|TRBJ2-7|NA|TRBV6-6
TGTGCCAGCAGCGGTCAAGCACGCGAGCAGTACTTC
CASSGQAREQYF
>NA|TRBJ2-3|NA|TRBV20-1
TGCAGTGCTTACAGGGCTAGCACAGATACGCAGTATTTT
CSAYRASTDTQYF
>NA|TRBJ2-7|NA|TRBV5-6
TGTGCCAGCAGTTCCCCATCACAGAGCTCCTACGAGCAGTACTTC
CASSSPSQSSYEQYF
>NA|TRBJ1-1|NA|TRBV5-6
TGTGCCAGCAGCTACTGGGGAGGTATGGCTTTCTTT
CASSYWGGMAFF
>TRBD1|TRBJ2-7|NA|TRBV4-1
TGCGCCAGCAGCCGTCCGGACAGGGAATCCTACGAGCAGTACTTC
CASSRPDRESYEQYF
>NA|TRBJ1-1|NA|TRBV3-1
TGTGCCAGCAGCCGGGTAGGCAGGGTGAACACTGAAGCTTTCTTT
CASSRVGRVNTEAFF
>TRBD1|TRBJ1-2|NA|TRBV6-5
TGTGCCAGCAGGACCGGGACAGGGAGTTATGGCTACACCTTC
CASRTGTGSYGYTF
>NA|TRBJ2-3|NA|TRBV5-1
TGCGCCAGCAGCTTGTCCAGCGCCTCCACAGATACGCAGTATTTT
CASSLSSASTDTQYF